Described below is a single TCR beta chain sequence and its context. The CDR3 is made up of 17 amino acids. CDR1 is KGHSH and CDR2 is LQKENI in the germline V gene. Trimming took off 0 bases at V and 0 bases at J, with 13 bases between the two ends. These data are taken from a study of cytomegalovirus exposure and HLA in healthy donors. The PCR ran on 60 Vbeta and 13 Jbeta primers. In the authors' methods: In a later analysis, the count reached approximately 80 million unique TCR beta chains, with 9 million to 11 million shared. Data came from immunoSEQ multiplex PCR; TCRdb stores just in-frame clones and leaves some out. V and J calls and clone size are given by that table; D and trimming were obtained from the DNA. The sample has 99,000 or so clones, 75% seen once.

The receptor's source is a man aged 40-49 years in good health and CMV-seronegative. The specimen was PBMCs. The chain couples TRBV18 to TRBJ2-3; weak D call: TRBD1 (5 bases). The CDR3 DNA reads TGTGCCAGCTCACCACCTGGACATCTACATAGCACAGATACGCAGTATTTT. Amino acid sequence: CASSPPGHLHSTDTQYF. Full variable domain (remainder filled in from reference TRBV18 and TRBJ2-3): NAGVMQNPRHLVRRRGQEARLRCSPMKGHSHVYWYRQLPEEGLKFMVYLQKENIIDESGMPKERFSAEFPKEGPSILRIQQVVRGDSAAYFCASSPPGHLHSTDTQYFGPGTRLTVL.